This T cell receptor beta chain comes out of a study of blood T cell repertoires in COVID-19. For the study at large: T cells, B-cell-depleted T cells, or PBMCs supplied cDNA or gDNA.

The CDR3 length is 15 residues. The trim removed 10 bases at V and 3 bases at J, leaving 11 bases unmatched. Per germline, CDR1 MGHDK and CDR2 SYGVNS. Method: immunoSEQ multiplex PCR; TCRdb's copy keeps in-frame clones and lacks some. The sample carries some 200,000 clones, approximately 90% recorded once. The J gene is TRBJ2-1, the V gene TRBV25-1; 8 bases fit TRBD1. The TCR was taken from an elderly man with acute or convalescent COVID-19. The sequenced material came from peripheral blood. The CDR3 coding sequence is TGTGCCACCTCCCCCCCAGGGGGCTACTACAATGAGCAGTTCTTC. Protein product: CATSPPGGYYNEQFF.